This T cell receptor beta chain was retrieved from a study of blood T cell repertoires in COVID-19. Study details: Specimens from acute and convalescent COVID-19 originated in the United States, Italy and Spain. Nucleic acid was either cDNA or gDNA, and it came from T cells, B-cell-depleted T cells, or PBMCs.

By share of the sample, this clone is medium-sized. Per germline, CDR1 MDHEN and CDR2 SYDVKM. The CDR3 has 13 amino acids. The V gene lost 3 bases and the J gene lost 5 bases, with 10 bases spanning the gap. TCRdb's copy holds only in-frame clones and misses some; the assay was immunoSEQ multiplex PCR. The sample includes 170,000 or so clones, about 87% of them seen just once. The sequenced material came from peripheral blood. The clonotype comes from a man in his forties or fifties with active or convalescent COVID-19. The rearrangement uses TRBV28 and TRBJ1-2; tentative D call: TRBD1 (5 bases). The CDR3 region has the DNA TGTGCCAGCAGTTTTACGGGGGAATATGGCTACACCTTC. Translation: CASSFTGEYGYTF.